This T cell receptor (beta chain) was retrieved from a study of blood T cell repertoires in COVID-19. On the study more broadly: Samples representing acute and convalescent COVID-19 were sourced from the United States, Italy and Spain. The cDNA or gDNA used as material had been derived from T cells, B-cell-depleted T cells, or PBMCs.

As handled by the study authors: Amplifying reference gene primers gave estimates of nucleated cell counts. Sequencing was performed with immunoSEQ multiplex PCR; in TCRdb, only in-frame clones are kept and a portion is missing. V and J calls and clone size are given by that table; D and trimming were obtained from the DNA. The sample yields some 450,000 clones, 85% to 90% seen once. Seattle participants joined during active infection and were tracked over time. The CDR3 covers 11 residues. Per the germline V gene, CDR1 is DFQATT and CDR2 is SNEGSKA (reference sequence). Between the trimmed V and J ends, which lost 4 bases and 6 bases, there was a span of 10 bases.

V is TRBV20-1 and J is TRBJ2-7; tentative D call: TRBD2 (5 bases). Sequenced material: peripheral blood. This TCR derives from a man between 18 and 29 years old with COVID-19, enrolled during active disease. The CDR3 here is CSANRGIEQYF. In DNA form, the CDR3 reads TGCAGTGCTAACCGGGGTATCGAGCAGTACTTC.